This passage covers 6 T cell receptor beta chains from one sample sequenced in a study of cytomegalovirus exposure and HLA in healthy donors. TCRdb's table, derived via immunoSEQ multiplex PCR, lists solely in-frame clones and lacks some. The sample holds over 45,000 clones; over 90% are singletons and the top ten take 4.5% to 6%. The sample comprised PBMCs. The origin of the receptors is a woman under 30 in good health and CMV-seronegative.

This chain joins TRBV27 and TRBJ1-5; 8 bases line up with TRBD1. Trimming took 7 bases from V and 3 from J; bases not matched to a gene: 8. Per germline, CDR1 MNHEY and CDR2 SMNVEV (reference sequence). This CDR3 comprises 15 residues. CDR3 loop: CASKLGQGSNQPQHF. The CDR3 DNA reads TGTGCCAGCAAACTCGGACAGGGATCCAATCAGCCCCAGCATTTT.

The chain uses TRBV10-3 and TRBJ1-1; no clear D gene. The CDR3 covers 15 residues. Germline V gene sequence: CDR1 ENHRY, CDR2 SYGVKD. V was cut by 2 bases and J by 7 bases, with 17 bases left in between. CDR3 DNA: TGTGCCATCAGTGAGAAGACCGGGAACCTGATTGAAGCTTTCTTT. Translating gives CAISEKTGNLIEAFF.

V is TRBV13 and J is TRBJ2-3, with 7 bases lining up with TRBD1. The germline CDR1 and CDR2 sequences are PRHDT and FYEKMQ (reference sequence). The CDR3 has 14 amino acids. With V trimmed by 5 bases and J by 3 bases, 5 bases remained unmatched. CDR3 nucleotide sequence: TGTGCCAGCAGCCCCTACAGGGGTACAGATACGCAGTATTTT. Amino acid sequence: CASSPYRGTDTQYF.

There are a few counts of this clone. The chain has TRBV27 and TRBJ1-2; D gene uncertain. The ends were cut back, 3 bases at V and 7 bases at J, with 9 bases in the middle. This CDR3 region has 12 residues. Germline lookup yields CDR1 MNHEY and CDR2 SMNVEV (reference sequence). The CDR3 nucleotides read TGTGCCAGCAGTTTGGAGGGTACTGGCTACACCTTC. The encoded protein is CASSLEGTGYTF.

The chain joins TRBV7-2 to TRBJ2-3; TRBD2 aligns across 9 bases. CDR3 length equals 17 residues. The V gene end was trimmed by 1 base and the J gene end by 0 bases; junction bases not matched to a gene: 5. The germline V gene has CDR1 SGHTA and CDR2 FQGNSA. The CDR3: CASSLGLTSGSTDTQYF. CDR3 DNA: TGTGCCAGCAGCTTAGGCCTTACTAGCGGGAGCACAGATACGCAGTATTTT.

The chain combines TRBV18 with TRBJ1-1, with D perhaps matching TRBD1 (5 bases). Trimming removed 4 bases from V and 10 bases from J, with 28 bases in between. The CDR3 is made up of 17 amino acids. In germline, CDR1 is KGHSH, CDR2 LQKENI. CDR3 loop: CASSLRGPTDTGTGAFF. In DNA form, the CDR3 reads TGTGCCAGCTCACTACGAGGCCCGACAGACACAGGCACCGGAGCTTTCTTT.